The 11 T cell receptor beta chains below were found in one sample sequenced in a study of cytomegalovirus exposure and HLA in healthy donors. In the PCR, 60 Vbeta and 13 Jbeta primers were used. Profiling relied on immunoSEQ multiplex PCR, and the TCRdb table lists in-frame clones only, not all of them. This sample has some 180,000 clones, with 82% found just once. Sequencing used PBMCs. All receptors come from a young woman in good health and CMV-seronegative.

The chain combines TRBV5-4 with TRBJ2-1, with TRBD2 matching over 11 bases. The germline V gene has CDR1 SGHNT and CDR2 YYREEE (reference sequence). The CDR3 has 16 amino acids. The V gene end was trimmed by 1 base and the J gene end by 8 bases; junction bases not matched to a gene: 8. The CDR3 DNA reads TGTGCCAGCAGCTTGAAGTTAGCGGGAGGGTTAGATGAGCAGTTCTTC. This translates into CASSLKLAGGLDEQFF.

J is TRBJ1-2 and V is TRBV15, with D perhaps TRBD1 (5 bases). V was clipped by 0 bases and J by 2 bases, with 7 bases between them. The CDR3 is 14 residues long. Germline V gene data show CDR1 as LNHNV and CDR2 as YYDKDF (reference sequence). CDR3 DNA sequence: TGTGCCACCAGCAGAGATGCAGGGAACTATGGCTACACCTTC. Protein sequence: CATSRDAGNYGYTF.

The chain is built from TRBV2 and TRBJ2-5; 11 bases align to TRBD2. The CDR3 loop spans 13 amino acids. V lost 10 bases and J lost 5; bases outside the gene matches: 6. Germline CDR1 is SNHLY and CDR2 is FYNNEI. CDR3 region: CATLAGGPETQYF. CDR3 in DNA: TGTGCCACTTTAGCGGGAGGGCCGGAGACCCAGTACTTC. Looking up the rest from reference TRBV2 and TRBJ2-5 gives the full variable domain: EPEVTQTPSHQVTQMGQEVILRCVPISNHLYFYWYRQILGQKVEFLVSFYNNEISEKSEIFDDQFSVERPDGSNFTLKIRSTKLEDSAMYFCATLAGGPETQYFGPGTRLLVL.

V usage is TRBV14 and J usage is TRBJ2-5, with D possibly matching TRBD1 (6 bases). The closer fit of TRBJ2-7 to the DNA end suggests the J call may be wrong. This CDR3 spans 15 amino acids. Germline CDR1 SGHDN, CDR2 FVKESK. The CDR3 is CASSSAGTRSYEQYF. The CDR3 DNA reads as TGTGCCAGCAGCTCGGCCGGGACACGTTCTTACGAGCAGTACTTC.

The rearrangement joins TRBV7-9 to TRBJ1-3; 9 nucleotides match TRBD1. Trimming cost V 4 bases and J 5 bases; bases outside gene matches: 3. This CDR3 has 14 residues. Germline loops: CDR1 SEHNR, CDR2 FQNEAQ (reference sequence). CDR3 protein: CASSSGTGRNTIYF. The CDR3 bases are TGTGCCAGCAGCTCCGGGACAGGGCGAAACACCATATATTTT.

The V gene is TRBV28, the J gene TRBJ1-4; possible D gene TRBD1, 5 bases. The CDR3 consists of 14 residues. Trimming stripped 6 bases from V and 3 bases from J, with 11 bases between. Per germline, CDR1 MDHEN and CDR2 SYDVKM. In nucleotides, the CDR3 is TGTGCCAGCAGGCAGGGTACGGCTAATGAAAAACTGTTTTTT. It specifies CASRQGTANEKLFF.

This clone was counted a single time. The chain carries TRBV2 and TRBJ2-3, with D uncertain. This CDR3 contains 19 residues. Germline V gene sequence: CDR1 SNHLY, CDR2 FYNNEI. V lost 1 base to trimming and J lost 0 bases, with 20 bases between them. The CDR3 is CASSEVASEKSASTDTQYF. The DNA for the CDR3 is TGTGCCAGCAGTGAAGTGGCCAGTGAGAAAAGCGCAAGCACAGATACGCAGTATTTT.

The CDR3 sequence is CASSLGPPVSGLRQNSV. The DNA of the CDR3 is TGTGCCAGCAGCTTGGGTCCACCTGTTAGCGGCCTCCGTCAAAACTCCGTC. The rearrangement joins TRBV5-6 to TRBJ2-7, with a weak D call TRBD2 (6 bases). The CDR3 has 17 residues. Germline CDR1 SGHDT, CDR2 YYEEEE.

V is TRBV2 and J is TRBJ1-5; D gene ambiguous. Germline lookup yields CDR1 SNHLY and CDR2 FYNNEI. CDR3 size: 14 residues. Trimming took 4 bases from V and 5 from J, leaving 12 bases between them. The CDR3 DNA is TGTGCCAGCAGTGTATCTTCTGAGGATCAGCCCCAGCATTTT. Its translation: CASSVSSEDQPQHF.

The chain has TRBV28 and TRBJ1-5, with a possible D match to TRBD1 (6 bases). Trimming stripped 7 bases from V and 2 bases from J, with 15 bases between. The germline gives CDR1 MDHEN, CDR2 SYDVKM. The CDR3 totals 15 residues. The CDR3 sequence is CASNWGGLGNQPQHF. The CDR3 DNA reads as TGTGCCAGCAATTGGGGGGGCTTGGGCAATCAGCCCCAGCATTTT. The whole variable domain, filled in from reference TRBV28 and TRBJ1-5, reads DVKVTQSSRYLVKRTGEKVFLECVQDMDHENMFWYRQDPGLGLRLIYFSYDVKMKEKGDIPEGYSVSREKKERFSLILESASTNQTSMYLCASNWGGLGNQPQHFGDGTRLSIL.

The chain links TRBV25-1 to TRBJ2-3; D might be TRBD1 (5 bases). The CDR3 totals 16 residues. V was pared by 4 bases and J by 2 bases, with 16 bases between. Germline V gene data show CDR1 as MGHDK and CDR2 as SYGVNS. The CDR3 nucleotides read TGTGCCAGCAGTGCCCTGCAGGGTTTTTCCACAGATACGCAGTATTTT. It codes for CASSALQGFSTDTQYF. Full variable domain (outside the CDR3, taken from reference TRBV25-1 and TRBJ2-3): EADIYQTPRYLVIGTGKKITLECSQTMGHDKMYWYQQDPGMELHLIHYSYGVNSTEKGDLSSESTVSRIRTEHFPLTLESARPSHTSQYLCASSALQGFSTDTQYFGPGTRLTVL.